A selection of T cell receptor beta chains follows, all from one sample in a study of cytomegalovirus exposure and HLA in healthy donors. Clones were sequenced by immunoSEQ multiplex PCR, and TCRdb holds only the in-frame ones, with some missing. The repertoire holds 100,000 to 150,000 clones, more than 15% seen once, with approximately 2.9% in the top ten. What was sequenced was PBMCs. These receptors were collected from a female donor in good health and CMV-seropositive. Both conserved end residues are part of each CDR3.

v_gene	j_gene	CDR3aa
TRBV2	TRBJ1-2	CASSETSRLEGYTF
TRBV5-1	TRBJ1-4	CASSLNSDRYGEKLFF
TRBV2	TRBJ2-2	CASTGPGELFF
TRBV7-8	TRBJ1-1	CASSLVGENTEAFF
TRBV11-2	TRBJ2-2	CASSLVQAAELFF
TRBV9	TRBJ1-1	CASSSSSSLADEAFF
TRBV10-3	TRBJ2-6	CAIRDTIPSSGANVLTF
TRBV7-9	TRBJ1-1	CASSPQTGTNTEAFF
TRBV28	TRBJ1-5	CASTVLLSNQPQHF
TRBV7-2	TRBJ1-4	CASSLAHRANNEKLFF
TRBV30	TRBJ2-1	CTWNSLAGAYYNEQFF
TRBV5-1	TRBJ2-7	CASSPAGVAYEQYF